This TCR beta chain originates from a study of PD-1 blockade in classical Hodgkin lymphoma. Study-level points and caveats: At C4D1, TCR diversity had climbed significantly for CD4+ cells, though not for CD8+ cells. Newly diagnosed patients had diversity similar to the baseline diversity of complete responders. Those starting nivolumab under 1 year post-ASCT were excluded.

The CDR3 spans 13 residues. Trimming pared 4 bases from V and 3 bases from J, leaving 8 bases between. Looked up from germline, CDR1 is SGDLS and CDR2 is YYNGEE. Repertoires were generated with immunoSEQ multiplex PCR, while TCRdb's copy carries only in-frame clones and drops some. The profile shows fewer than 15,000 clones, 75% to 90% of them singletons. Worth noting for this clone: Its antigen is undetermined.

Each and every patient relapsed after autologous stem cell transplantation, and patients got differing brentuximab vedotin exposure. The sequence came from a human donor with classical Hodgkin lymphoma. This material consisted of peripheral blood mononuclear cells (PBMCs), taken at baseline. The chain couples TRBV9 to TRBJ2-1, with unresolved D. The CDR3 reads CASSPRDYNEQFF. The DNA of the CDR3 is TGTGCCAGCAGCCCCCGAGACTACAATGAGCAGTTCTTC.